The rows below give T cell receptor beta chains drawn from one sample of a study of cytomegalovirus exposure and HLA in healthy donors. Generated by immunoSEQ multiplex PCR, the TCRdb table keeps only in-frame clones and is missing some. The table shows about 140,000 clones, with around 80% occurring only once. The sample comprised PBMCs. Source of these receptors: a man aged 40-55 years in good health and CMV-seronegative. Both conserved end residues are part of each CDR3. The D gene is left open where the match is weak. Only some rows state a clone size, as once, few, many or a class for expanded clones.

abundance	d_gene	v_gene	j_gene	CDR3nt	CDR3aa
-	TRBD1	TRBV6-4	TRBJ2-2	TGTGCCAGCAGCACAGGGGCGGACACCGGGGAGCTGTTTTTT	CASSTGADTGELFF
-	-	TRBV18	TRBJ2-1	TGTGCCAGCTCACCTGACCCGGGGAATGAGCAGTTCTTC	CASSPDPGNEQFF
-	TRBD1	TRBV6-5	TRBJ1-1	TGTGCCAGCAGTAAGACAGGGAGCGGAGAAGCTTTCTTT	CASSKTGSGEAFF
-	TRBD1	TRBV7-7	TRBJ2-5	TGTGCCAGCAGCTTCGGGACAGGGGGTATGGAGACCCAGTACTTC	CASSFGTGGMETQYF
once	-	TRBV7-2	TRBJ1-1	TGTGCCAGCAGCCCCGGGGGGTGGGGCACTGAAGCTTTCTTT	CASSPGGWGTEAFF
once	TRBD1	TRBV28	TRBJ1-2	TGTGCCACAGGGGGGGACAGGAGGGGAGGCTACACCTTC	CATGGDRRGGYTF
-	-	TRBV25-1	TRBJ2-3	TGTGCCAGCAGTGACCCGGGGGTCACAGATACGCAGTATTTT	CASSDPGVTDTQYF
-	-	TRBV5-4	TRBJ2-7	TGTGCCAGCAGCTTGGGGACAGCCGGGGTCTACGAGCAGTACTTC	CASSLGTAGVYEQYF
-	TRBD1	TRBV27	TRBJ2-7	TGTGCCAGCAGTTCCCCCGGGGACAGGGGTACCTCCTACGAGCAGTACTTC	CASSSPGDRGTSYEQYF
-	TRBD1	TRBV10-1	TRBJ2-2	TGCGCCAGCAGTGAAGGACAGGGGTGGACCGGGGAGCTGTTTTTT	CASSEGQGWTGELFF
-	-	TRBV11-2	TRBJ2-2	TGTGCCAGCAGCTTAGGCAGGCCCTCGATCGACACCGGGGAGCTGTTTTTT	CASSLGRPSIDTGELFF
-	TRBD1	TRBV6-1	TRBJ1-3	TGTGCCAGCAGCTACAGGGGGGGAAACACCATATATTTT	CASSYRGGNTIYF
-	TRBD1	TRBV30	TRBJ1-5	TGTGCCTGGGGTCAGGGGGCGGTCCAGCCCCAGCATTTT	CAWGQGAVQPQHF
-	TRBD1	TRBV2	TRBJ1-5	TGTGCCAGCAGTTGGGACAGTTTGAGCAATCAGCCCCAGCATTTT	CASSWDSLSNQPQHF
-	TRBD1	TRBV7-6	TRBJ1-1	TGTGCCAGCAGCCCGGGACAGGGCGGGACTGAAGCTTTCTTT	CASSPGQGGTEAFF
-	-	TRBV5-1	TRBJ1-2	TGCGCCAGCAGCTTTCAGAGTACGACAGGTTCCTATGGCTACACCTTC	CASSFQSTTGSYGYTF
-	TRBD1	TRBV14	TRBJ1-2	TGTGCCAGCAGCCCTACAGGGGGTGGCTACACCTTC	CASSPTGGGYTF
-	TRBD2	TRBV9	TRBJ2-5	TGTGCCAGCAGCGTAGCGACTAGCGTCTTCGAGACCCAGTACTTC	CASSVATSVFETQYF
-	TRBD1	TRBV19	TRBJ1-2	TGTGCCAGTAGTACAACTACAGGGGGGAGCTATGGCTACACCTTC	CASSTTTGGSYGYTF
-	-	TRBV4-1	TRBJ2-1	TGCGCCAGCAGCCAAGTCTTCAATGAGCAGTTCTTC	CASSQVFNEQFF
-	TRBD1	TRBV18	TRBJ1-1	TGTGCCAGCTCACTTAACAGGGGTGACACTGAAGCTTTCTTT	CASSLNRGDTEAFF
-	TRBD1	TRBV7-9	TRBJ2-5	TGTGCCAGCAGCCTACCCAGGGGGATCGAGCATGAGACCCAGTACTTC	CASSLPRGIEHETQYF
few	TRBD1	TRBV4-1	TRBJ1-5	TGCGCCAGCAGCCAAGAAGGGACAGGACTCTATAGCAATCAGCCCCAGCATTTT	CASSQEGTGLYSNQPQHF
-	TRBD1	TRBV29-1	TRBJ1-2	TGCAGCGTGCAGGGGGCGAATGGCTACACCTTC	CSVQGANGYTF
-	-	TRBV11-3	TRBJ2-2	TGTGCCAGCAGCTTACGTACCGGGGAGCTGTTTTTT	CASSLRTGELFF
-	-	TRBV10-3	TRBJ2-7	TGTGCCATCAGAACTGACAGCACCTACGAGCAGTACTTC	CAIRTDSTYEQYF
-	TRBD1	TRBV28	TRBJ2-1	TGTGCCAGCAGTCTCCGCCCCGGGACAGGAACCTACAATGAGCAGTTCTTC	CASSLRPGTGTYNEQFF
once	TRBD1	TRBV10-1	TRBJ1-1	TGCGCCAGCAGTCAGACAGGGTCGAACACTGAAGCTTTCTTT	CASSQTGSNTEAFF
-	TRBD2	TRBV16	TRBJ2-7	TGTGCCAGCAGCCAATCGGGGGGGAACTACGAGCAGTACTTC	CASSQSGGNYEQYF